This T cell receptor beta chain appears in the sequencing data of a study of blood T cell repertoires in COVID-19. Here immunoSEQ multiplex PCR was the method, and the copy in TCRdb shows in-frame clones only, minus some. The sample has about 52,000 clones, approximately 82% seen once. Trimming took 1 base from V and 3 from J, leaving 19 bases between them. This CDR3 contains 17 residues. CDR1 and CDR2 from the germline V gene are SGHTA and FQGNSA. The clonotype was recovered from an older man with active COVID-19. Material: peripheral blood. The J gene is TRBJ2-7, the V gene TRBV7-2; perhaps TRBD1 as D (5 bases). CDR3 sequence reads: CASSLGLGPEWGYEQYF. For the CDR3, the DNA is TGTGCCAGCAGCTTAGGTCTGGGGCCCGAATGGGGCTACGAGCAGTACTTC.